Below, 27 T cell receptor beta chains from the same sample are listed, as sequenced in a study of vaccination effects on CD4 cells after COVID-19. Produced via immunoSEQ multiplex PCR; TCRdb's table is partial and in-frame only. This table holds under 60,000 clones, 75% to 85% found once. These receptors lack a known antigen. Using viral peptide pools, the ViraFEST assay grew out antigen-specific CD4+ T cells prior to sequencing. After more than 9 days in culture, the CD4+ T cells were isolated. Confirmation by PCR established that the person had SARS-CoV-2 infection between March and December 2020. Sequences were derived from CD4+ T cells from PBMCs cultured with HIV peptides, sampled before COVID-19 vaccination. Sample subset: HIV-1 Nef peptide pool negative control/reference culture. Receptors originate from a human donor who had a prior SARS-CoV-2 infection.

The chain links TRBV5-4 to TRBJ2-3; D unresolved. This CDR3 region has 14 residues. Germline V gene data show CDR1 as SGHNT and CDR2 as YYREEE (reference sequence). Trimming cost V 0 bases and J 1 base, with 6 bases left between them. In DNA form, the CDR3 reads TGTGCCAGCAGCTTGGACTACGGCACAGATACGCAGTATTTT. Translating it yields CASSLDYGTDTQYF.

This chain connects TRBV3-1 (or the pseudogene TRBV3-2) to TRBJ2-1; 10 bases agree with TRBD2. V gave up 3 bases and J gave up 10 bases; unmatched junction bases: 9. This CDR3 region has 15 residues. Germline assignment: CDR1 LGHDT and CDR2 YNNKEL (reference sequence). The CDR3 DNA is TGTGCCAGCAGCCAGGCAAGCGGGAGGGCCGTGGAGCAGTTCTTC. Its protein product is CASSQASGRAVEQFF.

The chain joins TRBV3-1 (or the pseudogene TRBV3-2) to TRBJ1-1; no clear D. Trimming took 2 bases from V and 2 from J, leaving 9 bases between them. CDR3 length: 14 residues. Germline V gene data show CDR1 as LGHDT and CDR2 as YNNKEL (reference sequence). The CDR3 reads CASSQKTRNTEAFF. In nucleotides, the CDR3 is TGTGCCAGCAGCCAAAAAACCAGAAACACTGAAGCTTTCTTT.

The chain employs TRBV7-3 and TRBJ2-5; tentatively, D is TRBD1 or TRBD2 (6 bases each). CDR1 is SGHTA and CDR2 is FQGTGA in the germline V gene. Trimming took 5 bases from V and 4 from J, leaving 11 bases between them. The CDR3 is made up of 13 amino acids. The CDR3 nucleotides are TGTGCCAGCAGCCGGGGGCCCGGAGAGACCCAGTACTTC. This encodes CASSRGPGETQYF.

This chain uses TRBV10-3 with TRBJ1-1, with D possibly being TRBD1 (6 bases). The CDR3 has 15 residues. V lost 0 bases, J lost 6 bases, and 14 bases lay in between. CDR1 and CDR2 (germline): ENHRY, SYGVKD. This chain's CDR3 is CAISESPGAGAEAFF. In DNA form, the CDR3 reads TGTGCCATCAGTGAGTCCCCAGGGGCGGGCGCTGAAGCTTTCTTT.

In DNA, the CDR3 is TGTGCCAGCACCCCACCCAAGGTACTAGCGGGAATAGGTGAGCAGTTCTTC. This sequence encodes CASTPPKVLAGIGEQFF. The rearrangement joins TRBV11-2 to TRBJ2-1, with 10 bases that match TRBD2. After removal of 7 bases from V and 9 bases from J, the junction contained 18 bases not matched to a gene. Germline V gene data show CDR1 as SGHAT and CDR2 as FQNNGV. The CDR3 runs 17 residues.

This chain connects TRBV7-2 to TRBJ2-5, with no clear D. Germline V lookup: CDR1 SGHTA, CDR2 FQGNSA. The CDR3 runs to 14 residues. V gave up 1 base and J gave up 5 bases, with 11 bases separating them. DNA of the CDR3: TGTGCCAGCAGCTTAGTCGGTATGAGGGAGACCCAGTACTTC. Residues: CASSLVGMRETQYF.

V is TRBV7-2 and J is TRBJ2-7; tentatively, D is TRBD2 (6 bases). Trimming took 5 bases from V and 0 from J, leaving 20 bases between them. Germline V lookup: CDR1 SGHTA, CDR2 FQGNSA. The CDR3 spans 17 residues. As DNA, the CDR3 is TGTGCCAGCAGCCCACGCTCGGGGGTGCTGAGCTCCTACGAGCAGTACTTC. This gives the protein CASSPRSGVLSSYEQYF.

The rearrangement links TRBV11-3 to TRBJ1-1; D is unresolved. The V gene lost 0 bases and the J gene lost 0 bases, with 5 bases spanning the gap. The germline V gene encodes CDR1 SGHNT and CDR2 YENEEA. The length of the CDR3 is 14 residues. The CDR3 is CASSLDALNTEAFF. The CDR3 DNA is TGTGCCAGCAGCTTAGACGCTTTGAACACTGAAGCTTTCTTT.

This clone was seen more than once but under ten times. The chain joins TRBV27 to TRBJ2-3, with a tentative D call TRBD1 (6 bases). The V and J ends lost 0 bases and 1 base respectively, with 11 bases between them. The CDR3 loop spans 16 amino acids. Germline lookup yields CDR1 MNHEY and CDR2 SMNVEV (reference sequence). The CDR3 spells CASSLSVGTRTDTQYF. DNA for the CDR3: TGTGCCAGCAGTTTATCCGTCGGGACACGCACAGATACGCAGTATTTT.

This clone was found a few times. The chain carries TRBV2 and TRBJ2-3, with D possibly being TRBD2 (6 bases). The germline V and J ends were trimmed by 6 bases and 1 base, with 8 bases remaining between them. Germline CDR1 reads SNHLY; CDR2 reads FYNNEI. The CDR3 is 13 amino acids. The CDR3 spells CASRSSGTDTQYF. For the CDR3, the DNA is TGTGCCAGCAGGTCTAGCGGCACAGATACGCAGTATTTT.

This sequence joins TRBV6-6 and TRBJ1-5, with a weak D call TRBD1 (5 bases). The CDR3 has 12 residues. From germline, CDR1 is MNHNY and CDR2 SVGAGI (reference sequence). V gave up 10 bases and J gave up 4 bases, with 11 bases separating them. CDR3: CATSGTNQPQHF. The CDR3 DNA reads TGTGCCACCTCCGGGACTAATCAGCCCCAGCATTTT.

This chain joins TRBV24-1 and TRBJ2-5; 9 nucleotides line up with TRBD1. Germline CDR1 reads KGHDR; CDR2 reads SFDVKD. Unmatched junction bases numbered 6, after V lost 7 bases and J lost 10 bases. This CDR3 contains 12 residues. CDR3 coding DNA: TGTGCCACCAGAGGGACAGGGAAAATCCAGTACTTC. This sequence encodes CATRGTGKIQYF.

The chain has TRBV9 and TRBJ2-7, with a possible D match to TRBD2 (6 bases). Germline CDR1 and CDR2: SGDLS and YYNGEE. V was trimmed by 3 bases and J by 3 bases, leaving 19 bases between them. The length of the CDR3 is 16 residues. The CDR3 DNA follows: TGTGCCAGCAGCGAGGCCCCGGGAGAAGTTGGCTACGAGCAGTACTTC. This gives the protein CASSEAPGEVGYEQYF. Full variable domain (missing parts from reference TRBV9 and TRBJ2-7): DSGVTQTPKHLITATGQRVTLRCSPRSGDLSVYWYQQSLDQGLQFLIQYYNGEERAKGNILERFSAQQFPDLHSELNLSSLELGDSALYFCASSEAPGEVGYEQYFGPGTRLTVT.

The V gene is TRBV3-1 (or the pseudogene TRBV3-2), the J gene TRBJ2-4; tentatively, D is TRBD1 (6 bases). Trimming left V 0 bases short and J 14 bases short, with 14 bases between. Germline V gene lookup returns CDR1 LGHDT and CDR2 YNNKEL (reference sequence). CDR3 length: 13 amino acids. Here the CDR3 reads CASSQEGRGIEYF. CDR3 DNA: TGTGCCAGCAGCCAAGAAGGCAGGGGTATAGAGTACTTC.

This clone was seen more than once but under ten times. This chain connects TRBV5-8 to TRBJ1-4, with D unclear. This CDR3 comprises 14 residues. V was shortened by 0 bases and J by 4 bases, with 7 bases between the two germline ends. The germline gives CDR1 SGHTS, CDR2 YDEGEE. The CDR3 spells CASSLVGNNEKLFF. CDR3 nucleotides: TGTGCCAGCAGCTTGGTGGGGAATAATGAAAAACTGTTTTTT.

The genes are TRBV21-1 and TRBJ1-2. TRBV21-1 is noted as a pseudogene. The CDR3 consists of 16 residues. The CDR3 spells CASTAGGGRANYGYTF. Written as DNA, the CDR3 is TGTGCCAGCACCGCCGGGGGGGGGCGGGCTAACTATGGCTACACCTTC.

The V call is TRBV7-6, the J call TRBJ1-1; D possibly corresponds to TRBD1 (5 bases). Deletions cut 1 base from V and 3 bases from J, with 15 bases between. The CDR3 has 16 amino acids. CDR1 and CDR2 from the germline V gene are SGHVS and FNYEAQ. The CDR3 region has the DNA TGTGCCAGCAGCTTAGGGGGGTCAGGGCTTTACACTGAAGCTTTCTTT. Translated: CASSLGGSGLYTEAFF.

CDR3 loop: CATSRDGWGKGVSSYNEQFF. DNA of the CDR3: TGTGCCACCAGCAGAGATGGTTGGGGCAAGGGGGTATCCTCCTACAATGAGCAGTTCTTC. V and J are TRBV15 and TRBJ2-1; tentative D call: TRBD1 (6 bases). Deletions cut 0 bases from V and 0 bases from J, with 21 bases between. Germline assignment: CDR1 LNHNV and CDR2 YYDKDF (reference sequence). The CDR3 runs 20 residues.

The chain is built from TRBV7-3 and TRBJ1-1, with unresolved D. The length of the CDR3 is 15 residues. The germline gives CDR1 SGHTA, CDR2 FQGTGA. Trimming removed 1 base at V and 6 bases at J, with 15 bases between. The CDR3: CASSLMSAGRAEAFF. The CDR3 DNA reads TGTGCCAGCAGCTTAATGTCGGCGGGTCGGGCTGAAGCTTTCTTT.

In this sample, this clone turned up once. This chain uses TRBV4-1 with TRBJ1-5; 7 bases map to TRBD1. This CDR3 is built from 17 residues. Germline V gene sequence: CDR1 MGHRA, CDR2 YSYEKL. Trimming took 3 bases from V and 6 from J; bases not matched to a gene: 14. CDR3: CASSQVTDRESGQPQHF. In DNA, the CDR3 is TGCGCCAGCAGCCAGGTAACTGACAGGGAATCGGGTCAGCCCCAGCATTTT.

The DNA for the CDR3 is TGTGCCAGCAGTTACTCCGCGACAGGGGCGATAGATACGCAGTATTTT. This encodes CASSYSATGAIDTQYF. This chain uses TRBV6-2 or TRBV6-3 with TRBJ2-3; 8 nucleotides align to TRBD1. V lost 0 bases and J lost 5; bases outside the gene matches: 7. This CDR3 has 16 residues. Per germline, CDR1 MNHEY and CDR2 SVGEGT.

This clone appeared a single time. The chain carries TRBV19 and TRBJ1-6; no reliable D call. The CDR3 contains 15 residues. Trimming pared 4 bases from V and 7 bases from J, leaving 14 bases between. Germline CDR1 and CDR2: LNHDA and SQIVND (reference sequence). The DNA for the CDR3 is TGTGCCAGTAGTAACGGGCCCTTAAGGAATTCACCCCTCCACTTT. Residues: CASSNGPLRNSPLHF.

As DNA, the CDR3 is TGTGCCAGCTCACTGTCCGGGACAGGAGTCACCGGGGAGCTGTTTTTT. It specifies CASSLSGTGVTGELFF. The chain links TRBV18 to TRBJ2-2; 8 nucleotides agree with TRBD1. CDR1 and CDR2 (germline): KGHSH, LQKENI. The CDR3 is 16 amino acids. Trimming cost V 4 bases and J 4 bases; bases outside gene matches: 8.

The chain couples TRBV2 to TRBJ1-5, with 7 bases fitting TRBD1. The CDR3 has 14 amino acids. Germline CDR1 and CDR2: SNHLY and FYNNEI. V was pared by 8 bases and J by 5 bases, with 9 bases of the junction left unmatched. CDR3 residues: CASGGRQGDQPQHF. The CDR3 region has the DNA TGTGCCAGCGGGGGGAGACAGGGCGATCAGCCCCAGCATTTT.

The chain employs TRBV11-3 and TRBJ2-7, with D maybe TRBD2 (5 bases). CDR3 length: 13 residues. Germline V gene data show CDR1 as SGHNT and CDR2 as YENEEA. The V end was cut by 6 bases, the J end by 5 bases, with 14 bases between. This chain's CDR3 is CASRYTSNHEQYF. The DNA of the CDR3 is TGTGCCAGCAGATACACTAGTAACCACGAGCAGTACTTC.

The chain is built from TRBV7-3 and TRBJ2-1; D may be TRBD2 (6 bases). V was clipped by 4 bases and J by 0 bases, with 10 bases between them. The CDR3 runs to 15 residues. Germline loops: CDR1 SGHTA, CDR2 FQGTGA. The CDR3 DNA reads TGTGCCAGCAGCTGGGACTTCAGCTCCTACAATGAGCAGTTCTTC. This codes for CASSWDFSSYNEQFF.